This passage covers 13 T cell receptor beta chains from one sample sequenced in a study of T cells in women clearing cervical HPV infection. Profiling relied on immunoSEQ multiplex PCR, and the TCRdb table lists in-frame clones only, not all of them. The sample table sets out 20,000 to 25,000 clones. The sequenced sample was blood buffy coat. The receptors here all came from a woman aged 18 to 75 with a cervical HPV16 infection that either progressed to CIN3+ or cleared (not recorded which).

Concerning this clone itself: The observed sequence ends 3 residues before the CDR3 terminus, with the missing tail filled in from the germline J gene. The chain couples TRBV5-1 to TRBJ1-6, with D perhaps matching TRBD1 (5 bases). The CDR3 extends over 14 amino acids. Trimming removed 4 bases from V and 4 bases from J, with 9 bases in between. Germline V gene sequence: CDR1 SGHRS, CDR2 YFSETQ. CDR3 DNA, as far as it was read: TGCGCCAGCAGCGGAGAGGGGTATAATTCACCC. Translation: CASSGEGYNSP. The entire CDR3 protein reads CASSGEGYNSPLHF.

The CDR3 sequence: CASSFPGNTEAFF. The part of the CDR3 DNA that was read is TGTGCCAGCAGCTTTCCAGGGAACACTGAA. The chain has TRBV7-2 and TRBJ1-1; D not resolved. The read finishes 3 residues shy of the CDR3 end, and the germline J gene is used to complete it. The germline V and J ends were trimmed by 3 bases and 1 base, with 6 bases remaining between them. The CDR3 is 13 residues long. CDR1 and CDR2 from the germline V gene are SGHTA and FQGNSA. Full variable domain (rest looked up from reference TRBV7-2 and TRBJ1-1): GAGVSQSPSNKVTEKGKDVELRCDPISGHTALYWYRQSLGQGLEFLIYFQGNSAPDKSGLPSDRFSAERTGGSVSTLTIQRTQQEDSAVYLCASSFPGNTEAFFGQGTRLTVV.

In regard to this clone: The sequenced fragment ends 3 residues before the CDR3 boundary, so the rest is inferred from the germline J gene. The chain joins TRBV11-3 to TRBJ1-1; D is possibly TRBD1 (5 bases). CDR3 size: 14 residues. From germline, CDR1 is SGHNT and CDR2 YENEEA. The V and J ends lost 3 bases and 1 base respectively, with 9 bases between them. The part of the CDR3 DNA that was read is TGTGCCAGCAGCTTGGGACTGACGAACACTGAA. It yields the protein CASSLGLTNTE. The complete CDR3 sequence is CASSLGLTNTEAFF.

In regard to this clone: The read ends 3 residues before the CDR3 terminus; that terminus is restored from the germline J gene. This chain links TRBV11-2 with TRBJ2-7, with TRBD2 matching 8 bases. V lost 4 bases to trimming and J lost 3 bases; unmatched junction nucleotides: 8. This CDR3 spans 15 amino acids. The germline CDR1 and CDR2 sequences are SGHAT and FQNNGV. CDR3 residues: CASSYGGAPLYEQYF. The part of the CDR3 DNA that was read is TGTGCCAGCAGCTACGGGGGGGCTCCCCTCTACGAG.

Notes on this clone: The CDR3 extends 3 residues past the end of the read, so its final part is completed from the germline J gene. The chain uses TRBV29-1 and TRBJ2-1; 14 bases agree with TRBD2. CDR3 size: 15 residues. CDR1 and CDR2 (germline): SQVTM, ANQGSEA. The J segment lost 9 bases and the V segment lost 7 bases, leaving 11 bases of the junction unmatched. The CDR3 loop is CSAGTSGRKGGEQFF. Incomplete CDR3 DNA: TGCAGCGCCGGGACTAGCGGGAGAAAGGGGGGTGAG.

About this clone itself: The read falls 3 residues short of the CDR3 end, and the missing part is taken from the germline J gene. The rearrangement joins TRBV5-3 to TRBJ1-3; TRBD1 is a possible D gene (6 bases). TRBV5-3 is designated an ORF whose function remains uncertain. This CDR3 contains 14 residues. Partial CDR3 DNA: TGTGCCAGAAGCTTGCAGGGGCCCCCCACACCC. This encodes CARSLQGPPTP. The CDR3, in full, reads CARSLQGPPTPIYF.

Comments on this clone: Coverage ceases 3 residues before the CDR3 finishes, and the germline J gene fills in the end. This chain uses TRBV18 with TRBJ2-7, with 8 bases that match TRBD2. V lost 3 bases and J lost 2; bases outside the gene matches: 12. The CDR3 runs 17 residues. Germline CDR1 KGHSH, CDR2 LQKENI. The CDR3 region is CASSPYDRGRPPYEQYF. The sequenced part of the CDR3 DNA is TGTGCCAGCTCACCGTACGATCGCGGGAGGCCCCCCTACGAG.

Turning to this clone: The read halts 3 residues ahead of the CDR3 end, with the missing end drawn from the germline J gene. The chain uses TRBV20-1 and TRBJ2-2, with 8 bases aligning to TRBD2. The CDR3 totals 17 residues. J was trimmed by 2 bases and V by 3 bases; bases with no gene match: 11. From germline, CDR1 is DFQATT and CDR2 SNEGSKA (reference sequence). The CDR3 reads CSARSPSAGGNTGELFF. CDR3 DNA (partial): TGCAGTGCTAGGTCCCCGTCGGCGGGGGGAAACACCGGGGAG.

For this clone: The read comes to an end 3 residues before the CDR3 does, leaving the germline J gene to fill in the end. The chain employs TRBV20-1 and TRBJ2-7; 8 nucleotides agree with TRBD2. J gave up 1 base and V 0 bases, and 2 bases lay outside the gene matches. The CDR3 contains 14 residues. Germline values: CDR1 DFQATT, CDR2 SNEGSKA (reference sequence). The CDR3 here is CSAREAGGSYEQYF. The DNA read from the CDR3 is TGCAGTGCTAGAGAGGCGGGAGGTTCCTACGAG.

For this clone: The CDR3 end is not reached by the read, which stops 3 residues before it; the germline J gene fills it in. The genes are TRBV3-1 (or the pseudogene TRBV3-2) and TRBJ1-2; D possibly corresponds to TRBD1 (5 bases). Germline V gives CDR1 LGHDT, CDR2 YNNKEL (reference sequence). The CDR3 is 14 residues long. The V and J ends lost 0 bases and 4 bases respectively, with 9 bases between them. This CDR3 reads CASSQEGDSYGYTF. The CDR3 DNA, read in part, is TGTGCCAGCAGCCAAGAAGGTGACAGCTATGGC.

For this clone: Sequencing ends 3 residues short of the CDR3 end; the germline J gene provides the rest. The chain recombines TRBV18 with TRBJ1-2; TRBD1 is a possible D gene (6 bases). The V gene's germline CDR1 is KGHSH and CDR2 LQKENI. This CDR3 has 19 residues. Partial CDR3 DNA: TGTGCCAGCTCACCGGGGGCTAGCGGGATCCTCGGAGGTAAAATTGAC. This translates into CASSPGASGILGGKID. The whole CDR3 sequence reads CASSPGASGILGGKIDYTF.

As for this clone: The read finishes 3 residues shy of the CDR3 end, and the germline J gene is used to complete it. The J gene is TRBJ1-5, the V gene TRBV7-9, with 9 bases aligning to TRBD1. V lost 5 bases and J lost 2; bases outside the gene matches: 4. Germline CDR1 is SEHNR and CDR2 is FQNEAQ (reference sequence). The CDR3 extends over 15 amino acids. CDR3 DNA (partial): TGTGCCAGCAGCAACTGGACAGGGGGCAATCAGCCC. It is translated as CASSNWTGGNQP. The CDR3 reads in full as CASSNWTGGNQPQHF.

To note about this clone: The read stops 3 residues short of the end of the CDR3; the missing end is completed from the germline J gene. The chain couples TRBV4-1 to TRBJ2-7; 10 positions match TRBD2. CDR1 is MGHRA, CDR2 YSYEKL, per germline. V was pared by 8 bases and J by 6 bases, with 10 bases of the junction left unmatched. This CDR3 has 14 amino acids. CDR3 DNA (partial): TGCGCCAGCCGGGTAGCGGGGGGCCTCCCCGAG. This gives the protein CASRVAGGLPE. The CDR3 in full is CASRVAGGLPEQYF.